Listed here are 14 T cell receptor beta chains from one sample, sequenced in a study of T cell responses to AZD1222 COVID-19 vaccine. Clones were read by immunoSEQ multiplex PCR, and TCRdb kept only the in-frame ones, dropping some. The top ten hold less than 6.5% of the sample, which has some 70,000 clones, 80% to 90% seen once. The material sequenced was peripheral blood, taken on day 0 of AZD1222 vaccination. The receptors here all came from an adult in good health.

This chain links TRBV7-9 with TRBJ2-4, with 10 bases aligning to TRBD1. J gave up 2 bases and V 3 bases, and 4 bases lay outside the gene matches. The CDR3 is made up of 16 amino acids. CDR1 is SEHNR, CDR2 FQNEAQ, per germline (reference sequence). CDR3 in amino acids: CASSFGQGVSKNIQYF. The CDR3 bases are TGTGCCAGCAGCTTCGGACAGGGGGTTTCCAAAAACATTCAGTACTTC.

The chain combines TRBV4-1 with TRBJ1-2; D gene ambiguous. Trimming took off 0 bases at V and 2 bases at J, with 10 bases between the two ends. CDR1 MGHRA and CDR2 YSYEKL come from the germline V gene. This CDR3 comprises 15 residues. CDR3 region: CASSQDPGGNYGYTF. DNA of the CDR3: TGCGCCAGCAGCCAAGATCCAGGAGGGAACTATGGCTACACCTTC.

The genes are TRBV9 and TRBJ1-2; TRBD1 aligns across 8 bases. Germline-derived CDR1 and CDR2 are SGDLS and YYNGEE. This CDR3 is 13 amino acids long. V was pared by 3 bases and J by 7 bases, with 5 bases of the junction left unmatched. CDR3 protein: CASSATGGSGYTF. The CDR3 region has the DNA TGTGCCAGCAGCGCCACAGGGGGATCTGGCTACACCTTC.

The rearrangement links TRBV7-9 to TRBJ2-3, with 7 positions matching TRBD2. The CDR3 extends over 16 amino acids. Germline V lookup: CDR1 SEHNR, CDR2 FQNEAQ (reference sequence). V trimming: 1 base; J trimming: 1 base; junction bases outside the gene matches: 5. CDR3 sequence (DNA): TGTGCCAGCAGCTTAGTGGCTAGCGGAGGCACAGATACGCAGTATTTT. It yields the protein CASSLVASGGTDTQYF.

This sequence joins TRBV12-3 or TRBV12-4 and TRBJ1-5; D gene unclear. With 6 bases removed from V and 4 bases from J, the gap between germline ends came to 10 bases. The CDR3 is made up of 13 amino acids. CDR3: CASSPMANQPQHF. Written as DNA, the CDR3 is TGTGCCAGCAGCCCTATGGCTAATCAGCCCCAGCATTTT.

The chain recombines TRBV28 with TRBJ2-1; D possibly corresponds to TRBD1 (6 bases). The V end lost 11 bases, the J end lost 0 bases, and 20 bases lay between the germline ends. The CDR3 spans 16 residues. CDR1 and CDR2 (germline): MDHEN, SYDVKM. The DNA for the CDR3 is TGTGCCGTAATGGGCAGGGGCGCGAGCTCCTACAATGAGCAGTTCTTC. Protein sequence: CAVMGRGASSYNEQFF.

A few counts support this clone. This sequence joins TRBV6-5 and TRBJ1-1; D gene ambiguous. The CDR3 covers 14 residues. Looked up from germline, CDR1 is MNHEY and CDR2 is SVGAGI. Trimming removed 2 bases from V and 0 bases from J, with 7 bases in between. The CDR3 here is CASSYDQMNTEAFF. CDR3 bases: TGTGCCAGCAGTTACGACCAGATGAACACTGAAGCTTTCTTT.

V is TRBV19 and J is TRBJ1-1; 7 bases are shared with TRBD1. The CDR3 covers 14 residues. The V segment lost 8 bases and the J segment 1 base; nucleotides outside the gene matches: 7. Germline V CDR1 and CDR2: LNHDA, SQIVND (reference sequence). The CDR3 coding sequence is TGTGCCAGTGCAGGGGGGCGATCGAACACTGAAGCTTTCTTT. Translated, it gives CASAGGRSNTEAFF.

The V and J genes are TRBV7-9 and TRBJ1-4; 9 bases match TRBD1. Unmatched junction bases numbered 6, after V lost 5 bases and J lost 8 bases. Per germline, CDR1 SEHNR and CDR2 FQNEAQ (reference sequence). The CDR3 sequence is 14 residues long. The CDR3: CASSHRDRAEKLFF. CDR3 nucleotides: TGTGCCAGCAGCCACCGGGACAGGGCCGAAAAACTGTTTTTT.

This chain uses TRBV5-6 with TRBJ2-7; 11 nucleotides match TRBD1. V trimming: 3 bases; J trimming: 3 bases; junction bases outside the gene matches: 11. Looked up from germline, CDR1 is SGHDT and CDR2 is YYEEEE. The CDR3 contains 17 residues. CDR3 nucleotides: TGTGCCAGCAGCTCGCCGGGACAGGGGGTGAGGGGCTACGAGCAGTACTTC. Its translation: CASSSPGQGVRGYEQYF.

The chain joins TRBV7-2 to TRBJ1-1, with no clear D. The germline gives CDR1 SGHTA, CDR2 FQGNSA. This CDR3 is built from 16 residues. V was cut by 5 bases and J by 6 bases, with 22 bases left in between. The CDR3 DNA reads as TGTGCCAGCAGCCCTCATTTGGGCGGATTAGAACCTGAAGCTTTCTTT. This gives the protein CASSPHLGGLEPEAFF.

The V gene is TRBV5-1, the J gene TRBJ2-3; D may match TRBD1 or TRBD2 (6 bases each). This CDR3 is built from 15 residues. CDR1 and CDR2 from the germline V gene are SGHRS and YFSETQ. V dropped 6 bases and J dropped 3 bases, with 17 bases sitting between them. The CDR3 sequence: CASTPSKGGTDTQYF. For the CDR3, the DNA is TGCGCCAGCACCCCTTCCAAGGGGGGAACAGATACGCAGTATTTT.

The chain recombines TRBV6-2 or TRBV6-3 with TRBJ2-3; possible D gene TRBD1, 5 bases. The V gene's germline CDR1 is MNHEY and CDR2 SVGEGT. The CDR3 has 17 amino acids. V was pared by 2 bases and J by 0 bases, with 15 bases between. CDR3 amino acids: CASSYGLGADSTDTQYF. The CDR3 DNA sequence: TGTGCCAGCAGTTACGGTCTAGGGGCCGATAGCACAGATACGCAGTATTTT.

The chain uses TRBV11-3 and TRBJ1-1, with a tentative D call TRBD1 (5 bases). CDR3 length: 13 amino acids. Germline V gene lookup returns CDR1 SGHNT and CDR2 YENEEA. The V end was cut by 1 base, the J end by 7 bases, with 10 bases between. The CDR3 reads CASSLAGIGEAFF. The CDR3 DNA is TGTGCCAGCAGCTTAGCAGGGATTGGTGAAGCTTTCTTT. Full variable domain (rest looked up from reference TRBV11-3 and TRBJ1-1): EAGVVQSPRYKIIEKKQPVAFWCNPISGHNTLYWYLQNLGQGPELLIRYENEEAVDDSQLPKDRFSAERLKGVDSTLKIQPAELGDSAVYLCASSLAGIGEAFFGQGTRLTVV.